The 23 T cell receptor beta chains presented below share a single source sample, sequenced in a study of T-cell memory formation after mild COVID-19. TCRdb re-analysed the 5' RACE reads in MiXCR, keeping a single row per CDR3 protein. The sample lists about 560,000 distinct CDR3 sequences; roughly 17% were seen once. Sequencing input: PBMCs or a T cell subset sorted from them (not recorded which). Source of these receptors: an adult woman who had mild COVID-19 (a few samples of this study predate the infection). Cell type and time point are not known.

This clonotype came up a few times. The rearrangement joins TRBV9 to TRBJ2-1, with 11 nucleotides matching TRBD2. This CDR3 comprises 18 residues. Germline trimming cut 0 bases from V and 5 bases from J; bases unmatched to any gene: 10. From germline, CDR1 is SGDLS and CDR2 YYNGEE. CDR3 DNA sequence: TGTGCCAGCAGCGTAGGAGGGGCCGGGACTAGCGGACACAATGAGCAGTTCTTC. Encoded protein: CASSVGGAGTSGHNEQFF.

The chain links TRBV15 to TRBJ2-2; D uncertain. V lost 0 bases and J 7 bases, leaving 9 bases between the germline ends. This CDR3 spans 14 amino acids. CDR1 and CDR2 from the germline V gene are LNHNV and YYDKDF (reference sequence). The CDR3 sequence: CATSRELAGGELFF. The CDR3 DNA follows: TGTGCCACCAGCAGAGAACTCGCTGGCGGGGAGCTGTTTTTT.

There are a few counts of this clonotype. The rearrangement uses TRBV7-3 and TRBJ2-1, with 8 bases matching TRBD2. V gave up 5 bases and J gave up 8 bases; unmatched junction bases: 14. The CDR3 is made up of 16 amino acids. CDR1 and CDR2 (germline): SGHTA, FQGTGA. CDR3 loop: CASSQVAGLYGDEQFF. The CDR3 DNA reads as TGTGCCAGCAGCCAGGTAGCGGGATTATACGGGGATGAGCAGTTCTTC.

The chain combines TRBV7-2 with TRBJ2-7; D remains ambiguous. CDR1 and CDR2 (germline): SGHTA, FQGNSA. V was clipped by 3 bases and J by 2 bases, with 11 bases between them. The CDR3 length is 14 residues. As DNA, the CDR3 is TGTGCCAGCAGCTTCGGCAGCCTTACCTACGAGCAGTACTTC. Protein product: CASSFGSLTYEQYF.

The chain employs TRBV12-3 or TRBV12-4 and TRBJ2-5, with 11 nucleotides matching TRBD2. The CDR3 has 15 amino acids. Unmatched junction bases numbered 5, after V lost 6 bases and J lost 2 bases. The CDR3 DNA sequence: TGTGCCAGCAGCATTCTAGCGGGGGGACAAGAGACCCAGTACTTC. It is translated as CASSILAGGQETQYF.

This clonotype appeared a few times. V usage is TRBV14 and J usage is TRBJ1-2; D unresolved. CDR3 length: 12 amino acids. CDR1 and CDR2 (germline): SGHDN, FVKESK. Trimming left V 2 bases short and J 2 bases short, with 3 bases between. DNA of the CDR3: TGTGCCAGCAGCCAAAGGAACTATGGCTACACCTTC. It yields the protein CASSQRNYGYTF.

The V gene is TRBV12-3 or TRBV12-4, the J gene TRBJ1-1; D ambiguous. This CDR3 is 14 amino acids long. V lost 7 bases and J lost 1, with 13 bases in between. CDR3 amino acids: CASTFRLGNTEAFF. In nucleotides, the CDR3 is TGTGCCAGCACCTTTAGGCTAGGGAACACTGAAGCTTTCTTT.

The J gene is TRBJ2-7, the V gene TRBV7-6; tentatively, D is TRBD1 (6 bases). Germline V gene data show CDR1 as SGHVS and CDR2 as FNYEAQ. The CDR3 totals 14 residues. The V gene lost 5 bases and the J gene lost 2 bases, with 13 bases spanning the gap. CDR3 coding DNA: TGTGCCAGCAGCCCAGGGGTCGGGACCTACGAGCAGTACTTC. As protein: CASSPGVGTYEQYF.

This clonotype came up many times. The chain uses TRBV11-1 and TRBJ1-6, with D hard to call. This CDR3 has 13 amino acids. Germline lookup yields CDR1 SGHAT and CDR2 FQDESV (reference sequence). Trimming removed 2 bases at V and 8 bases at J, with 7 bases between. CDR3 bases: TGTGCCAGCAGCTTAAAGATCGATTCACCCCTCCACTTT. Translated, it gives CASSLKIDSPLHF.

This clonotype was observed a few times. This chain joins TRBV12-3 or TRBV12-4 and TRBJ1-4; no clear D. This CDR3 spans 14 amino acids. Trimming removed 5 bases from V and 8 bases from J, with 15 bases in between. As DNA, the CDR3 is TGTGCCAGCAGTCAAGGACTTCAGCAGGAAAAACTGTTTTTT. Translation: CASSQGLQQEKLFF.

This clonotype occurred a few times. The rearrangement joins TRBV29-1 to TRBJ2-1; D unresolved. Trimming shortened V by 5 bases and J by 0 bases, and 14 bases separated the two germline ends. There are 15 residues in the CDR3. Germline loops: CDR1 SQVTM, CDR2 ANQGSEA. The CDR3 coding sequence is TGCAGCGTTTCAGTTTGGGAAACCTCCTACAATGAGCAGTTCTTC. This sequence encodes CSVSVWETSYNEQFF.

The chain couples TRBV19 to TRBJ1-2; the match to TRBD1 covers 9 bases. The V segment lost 3 bases and the J segment 8 bases; nucleotides outside the gene matches: 7. Per the germline V gene, CDR1 is LNHDA and CDR2 is SQIVND (reference sequence). This CDR3 is built from 14 residues. The CDR3 DNA sequence: TGTGCCAGTAGTATCACAGGGGGCAGAGGAGGCTACACCTTC. The encoded protein is CASSITGGRGGYTF. Full variable domain (missing parts from reference TRBV19 and TRBJ1-2): DGGITQSPKYLFRKEGQNVTLSCEQNLNHDAMYWYRQDPGQGLRLIYYSQIVNDFQKGDIAEGYSVSREKKESFPLTVTSAQKNPTAFYLCASSITGGRGGYTFGSGTRLTVV.

This clonotype was recorded many times. The V call is TRBV5-1, the J call TRBJ2-1; D gene uncertain. V was shortened by 2 bases and J by 5 bases, with 8 bases between the two germline ends. Looked up from germline, CDR1 is SGHRS and CDR2 is YFSETQ. The CDR3 sequence is 13 residues long. The CDR3 region is CASSFDWNNEQFF. In DNA form, the CDR3 reads TGCGCCAGCAGCTTCGACTGGAACAATGAGCAGTTCTTC.

This clonotype came up a few times. CDR3 nucleotides: TGTGCCAGCAGCTTAGTTTACCGCCCCTCCCAAGAGACCCAGTACTTC. Protein: CASSLVYRPSQETQYF. The chain uses TRBV11-3 and TRBJ2-5; D remains ambiguous. Germline V CDR1 and CDR2: SGHNT, YENEEA. This CDR3 spans 16 amino acids. V was trimmed by 1 base and J by 1 base, leaving 13 bases between them.

A few counts support this clonotype. The genes are TRBV20-1 and TRBJ1-5; 12 nucleotides match TRBD1. Germline trimming cut 3 bases from V and 0 bases from J; bases unmatched to any gene: 9. The germline V gene has CDR1 DFQATT and CDR2 SNEGSKA (reference sequence). This CDR3 is built from 18 residues. The DNA for the CDR3 is TGCAGTGCTAGGGGGGACAGGGGGCCCGAAAATAGCAATCAGCCCCAGCATTTT. Residues: CSARGDRGPENSNQPQHF.

This chain joins TRBV29-1 and TRBJ2-1; perhaps TRBD2 as D (6 bases). Germline-derived CDR1 and CDR2 are SQVTM and ANQGSEA. The ends were cut back, 4 bases at V and 9 bases at J, with 19 bases in the middle. The CDR3 loop spans 14 amino acids. The DNA of the CDR3 is TGCAGCGTTGTACTAGCATTAGGGGTCGGTGAGCAGTTCTTC. Its translation is CSVVLALGVGEQFF.

This clonotype was seen at least ten times. V and J are TRBV5-1 and TRBJ2-1, with TRBD2 as a possible D gene (6 bases). Germline V CDR1 and CDR2: SGHRS, YFSETQ. The CDR3 runs to 13 residues. The germline V and J ends were trimmed by 4 bases and 3 bases, with 8 bases remaining between them. CDR3 nucleotides: TGCGCCAGCAGCGGACTATACTACAATGAGCAGTTCTTC. Encoded protein: CASSGLYYNEQFF.

The chain uses TRBV19 and TRBJ2-7; 10 nucleotides align to TRBD1. CDR1 and CDR2 (germline): LNHDA, SQIVND (reference sequence). V was pared by 3 bases and J by 3 bases, with 5 bases of the junction left unmatched. The CDR3 is 15 residues long. This chain's CDR3 is CASSIYGTGDYEQYF. The DNA for the CDR3 is TGTGCCAGTAGTATCTATGGGACAGGGGACTACGAGCAGTACTTC.

This sequence joins TRBV6-2 or TRBV6-3 and TRBJ1-1; 8 nucleotides match TRBD1. The V gene end was trimmed by 8 bases and the J gene end by 0 bases; junction bases not matched to a gene: 14. Germline CDR1 and CDR2: MNHEY and SVGEGT. This CDR3 is built from 17 residues. The CDR3 here is CASGTGGFISVNTEAFF. The CDR3 DNA is TGTGCCAGCGGAACAGGGGGGTTCATATCGGTGAACACTGAAGCTTTCTTT.

This clonotype came up many times. This chain links TRBV5-1 with TRBJ2-1; D is uncertain. The CDR3 has 11 amino acids. CDR1 and CDR2 from the germline V gene are SGHRS and YFSETQ. Between the trimmed V and J ends, which lost 5 bases and 7 bases, there was a span of 7 bases. The CDR3 DNA is TGCGCCAGCAGGATACAGAATGAGCAGTTCTTC. Protein product: CASRIQNEQFF.

J is TRBJ2-3 and V is TRBV9; 9 nucleotides align to TRBD2. From germline, CDR1 is SGDLS and CDR2 YYNGEE. The CDR3 totals 16 residues. J lost 0 bases, V lost 2 bases, and 4 bases had no gene match. The CDR3 spells CASSVASGDSTDTQYF. Here the CDR3 DNA reads TGTGCCAGCAGCGTGGCTAGCGGGGACAGCACAGATACGCAGTATTTT.

This clonotype turned up a few times. The J gene is TRBJ2-7, the V gene TRBV5-1; a possible D gene is TRBD2 (6 bases). The CDR3 extends over 16 amino acids. In germline, CDR1 is SGHRS, CDR2 YFSETQ. Trimming took 4 bases from V and 0 from J, leaving 17 bases between them. CDR3 nucleotides: TGCGCCAGCAGCCTGGAGGGGCTGGTCGGCTCCTACGAGCAGTACTTC. Translating gives CASSLEGLVGSYEQYF.

This clonotype was counted a few times. The chain recombines TRBV6-5 with TRBJ1-4, with D perhaps matching TRBD1 (6 bases). V was shortened by 0 bases and J by 4 bases, with 18 bases between the two germline ends. The germline V gene has CDR1 MNHEY and CDR2 SVGAGI. The CDR3 spans 18 residues. CDR3: CASSYSVNRVRLNEKLFF. Written as DNA, the CDR3 is TGTGCCAGCAGTTACTCGGTGAACAGGGTGCGGCTTAATGAAAAACTGTTTTTT.